This T cell receptor (beta chain) comes out of a study of blood T cell repertoires in COVID-19. Study as a whole: Material from acute and convalescent COVID-19 was sourced from the United States, Italy and Spain. PBMCs, B-cell-depleted T cells, or T cells were the source of the cDNA or gDNA that made up the material.

Original processing methods: Reference gene primers were amplified, and this amplification served to estimate nucleated cell counts. The repertoire was sequenced with immunoSEQ multiplex PCR; TCRdb's copy has only in-frame clones and lacks some. The DNA gave D and trimming, while V, J and clone size come from that table. Of about 64,000 clones detected, over 60% appear once; the ten largest clones hold approximately 5.1%. The source material was peripheral blood. The TCR sequence derives from a human donor in a cohort sampled during active COVID-19.

The CDR3 DNA sequence: TGTGCCAGCTCACCGAGGACTAGCGGGGGGCCCGGGGAGCTGTTTTTT. Encoded protein: CASSPRTSGGPGELFF. This rearrangement joins TRBV18 to TRBJ2-2, with TRBD2 matching over 14 bases. This CDR3 has 16 residues. Germline trimming cut 3 bases from V and 6 bases from J; bases unmatched to any gene: 3. Germline CDR1 is KGHSH and CDR2 is LQKENI.